This record covers a single T cell receptor beta chain. What antigen it recognizes has not been identified. Per-nucleotide qualities are absent, and no much larger clonotype sits a single base away. This specimen belongs to a study of control samples from healthy donors and cancer patients (dated by TCRdb to between 2020 and 2021). The library was produced with the immunoSEQ multiplex PCR assay. TCRdb retrieved this table from immuneACCESS and kept in-frame rearrangements only. Not all clones are present; in checked studies, unresolved V genes account for under half, and no reason is known for the remainder. The sample includes some 130,000 clones, with approximately 94% observed a single time. The ten largest clones take up more than 1.5% of the sample. Its CDR3 holds 15 amino acids, cysteine through phenylalanine. The read is trimmed to its CDR3 DNA, 45 bases read in frame from base 1. The germline V gene (reference sequence) supplies CDR1 SEHNR and CDR2 FQNEAQ. V and J are truncated by 3 bases and 2 bases respectively, leaving an intervening sequence of 13 bases.

This receptor was obtained from a man aged 50-59 years with head and neck cancer. Here the chain combines TRBV7-9 and TRBJ2-5; tentative D gene TRBD1, with 5 bases matching. The sequencing input was PBMCs. The DNA reads TGTGCCAGCAGCTTGGATGGGTCAGGGCAAGAGACCCAGTACTTC. This yields the protein CASSLDGSGQETQYF.